This T cell receptor beta chain was found in a study of T cell repertoires in cytomegalovirus infection. On the study more broadly: Through public TCR beta signatures, both CMV infection and matching HLA type were indicated. Overall study results and limits: There were HLA-C-restricted CMV-specific TCR beta clonotypes dominating the ex vivo response. Of the TCR beta families, the public ones yielded a cumulative frequency that identified carriers of CMV plus the relevant HLA.

This clonotype was seen at least ten times. Its antigen is not identified. The CDR3 runs to 15 residues. V trimming: 7 bases; J trimming: 4 bases; junction bases outside the gene matches: 7. From germline, CDR1 is SEHNR and CDR2 FQNEAQ (reference sequence). One entry per CDR3 protein, called by TCRdb with MiXCR from the reads. The sample holds 60,000 to 75,000 distinct CDR3 sequences, under 5% seen once. The clonotype originates from a human donor in good health (CMV status not recorded). Some clones in this sample may be carry-over from other donors' samples. The rearrangement uses TRBV7-9 and TRBJ2-1; 10 bases line up with TRBD2. Sample: PBMCs. CDR3 DNA: TGTGCCAGCATCGGGGCTAGCGGGAGTTACAATGAGCAGTTCTTC. Amino acids: CASIGASGSYNEQFF.